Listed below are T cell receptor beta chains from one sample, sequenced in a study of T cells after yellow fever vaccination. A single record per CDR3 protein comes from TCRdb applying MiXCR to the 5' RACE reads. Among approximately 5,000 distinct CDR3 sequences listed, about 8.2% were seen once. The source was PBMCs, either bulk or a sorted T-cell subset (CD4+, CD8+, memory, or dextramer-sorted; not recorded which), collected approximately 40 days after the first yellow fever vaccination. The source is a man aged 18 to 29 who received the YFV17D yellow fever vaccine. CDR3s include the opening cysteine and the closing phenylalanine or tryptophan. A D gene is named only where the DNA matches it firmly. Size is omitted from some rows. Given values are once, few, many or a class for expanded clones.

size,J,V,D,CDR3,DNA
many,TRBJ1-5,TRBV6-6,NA,CASNDNQPQHF,TGTGCCAGCAATGACAATCAGCCCCAGCATTTT
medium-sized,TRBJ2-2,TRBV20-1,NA,CSAAGTTNTGELFF,TGCAGTGCCGCCGGGACAACTAACACCGGGGAGCTGTTTTTT
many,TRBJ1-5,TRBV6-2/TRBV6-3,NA,CAAGAGASSPQHF,TGTGCCGCCGGGGCAGGGGCGTCTTCGCCCCAGCATTTT
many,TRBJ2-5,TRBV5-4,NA,CASSLANIGQQETQYF,TGTGCCAGCAGCTTGGCCAATATAGGGCAGCAAGAGACCCAGTACTTC
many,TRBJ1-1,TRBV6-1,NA,CASSLGRNTEAFF,TGTGCCAGCAGCCTCGGGAGGAACACTGAAGCTTTCTTT
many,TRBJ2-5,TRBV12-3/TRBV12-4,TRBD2,CASSPLAGGTRDTQYF,TGTGCCAGCAGTCCGCTAGCGGGGGGGACAAGAGACACCCAGTACTTC
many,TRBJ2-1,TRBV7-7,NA,CASSPHPGPPSRNEQFF,TGTGCTAGCAGCCCGCATCCCGGGCCCCCGTCCCGCAATGAGCAGTTCTTC
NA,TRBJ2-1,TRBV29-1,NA,CSVEELAASEQFF,TGCAGCGTTGAAGAACTAGCCGCTAGTGAGCAGTTCTTC
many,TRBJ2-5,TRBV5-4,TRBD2,CASSSRGGQETQYF,TGTGCCAGCAGCTCGCGGGGGGGGCAAGAGACCCAGTACTTC
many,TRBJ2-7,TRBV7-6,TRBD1,CASSFVTGAYEQYF,TGTGCCAGCAGCTTTGTGACAGGGGCTTACGAGCAGTACTTC
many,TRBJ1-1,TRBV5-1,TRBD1,CASSPGQGVNTEAFF,TGCGCCAGCAGCCCCGGACAGGGTGTGAACACTGAAGCTTTCTTT
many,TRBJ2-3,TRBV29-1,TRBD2,CSVGGTSGRGTDTQYF,TGCAGCGTGGGGGGGACTAGCGGACGGGGTACAGATACGCAGTATTTT
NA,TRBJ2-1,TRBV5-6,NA,CASGPAGQHNEQFF,TGTGCCAGCGGCCCCGCGGGACAGCACAATGAGCAGTTCTTC
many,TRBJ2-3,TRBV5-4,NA,CASSLERDTQYF,TGTGCCAGCAGCTTGGAGCGAGATACGCAGTATTTT
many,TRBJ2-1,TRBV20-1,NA,CSAILFSSITRRSVGQFF,TGCAGTGCTATCCTATTCTCGAGCATAACTCGTCGGTCGGTTGGGCAGTTCTTC
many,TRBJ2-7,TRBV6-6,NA,CASTRWGNEQYF,TGTGCCAGCACTAGATGGGGGAACGAGCAGTACTTC
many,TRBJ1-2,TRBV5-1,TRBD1,CASSLFARGWQGYTF,TGCGCCAGCAGCTTGTTTGCCAGGGGGTGGCAAGGCTACACCTTC
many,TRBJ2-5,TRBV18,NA,CASSPRVRRAFQETQYF,TGTGCCAGCTCACCAAGAGTCCGCAGGGCTTTCCAAGAGACCCAGTACTTC
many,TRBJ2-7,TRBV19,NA,CASSILVGRFDEQYF,TGTGCCAGTAGTATTCTGGTCGGACGTTTTGACGAGCAGTACTTC
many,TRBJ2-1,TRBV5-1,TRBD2,CASSLGAGGPNEQFF,TGCGCCAGCAGCTTGGGGGCGGGGGGGCCCAATGAGCAGTTCTTC
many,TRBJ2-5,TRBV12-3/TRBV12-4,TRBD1,CASSLSGTAQETQYF,TGTGCCAGCAGCCTCTCCGGGACAGCTCAAGAGACCCAGTACTTC
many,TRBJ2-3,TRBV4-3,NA,CASSQDVLTDTQYF,TGCGCCAGCAGCCAAGATGTCCTCACAGATACGCAGTATTTT
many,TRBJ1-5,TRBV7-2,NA,CASSLGTNQPQHF,TGTGCCAGCAGCTTAGGGACCAATCAGCCCCAGCATTTT
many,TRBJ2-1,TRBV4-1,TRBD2,CASSQYSGGQRNEQFF,TGCGCCAGCAGCCAATATTCGGGGGGGCAGAGGAATGAGCAGTTCTTC
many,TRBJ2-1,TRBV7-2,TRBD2,CASSILAGGNNEQFF,TGTGCCAGCAGCATACTAGCGGGGGGGAACAATGAGCAGTTCTTC
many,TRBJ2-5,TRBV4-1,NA,CASSPLPGKETQYF,TGCGCCAGCAGCCCCCTCCCGGGGAAAGAGACCCAGTACTTC
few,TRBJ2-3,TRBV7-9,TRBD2,CASSAPGGDPTDTQYF,TGTGCCAGCAGTGCCCCGGGGGGGGACCCCACAGATACGCAGTATTTT
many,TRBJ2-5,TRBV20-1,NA,CSLGWGRETQYF,TGCAGCCTTGGATGGGGGCGGGAGACCCAGTACTTC
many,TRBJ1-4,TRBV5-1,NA,CASMVDSEGGKLFF,TGCGCCAGCATGGTAGACAGTGAGGGAGGAAAACTGTTTTTT
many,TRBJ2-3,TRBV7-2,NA,CASSPPIPGQITDTQYF,TGTGCCAGCAGCCCCCCGATCCCGGGCCAGATAACAGATACGCAGTATTTT
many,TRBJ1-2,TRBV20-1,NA,CSARWGTGDGYTF,TGCAGTGCTAGATGGGGAACGGGAGATGGCTACACCTTC
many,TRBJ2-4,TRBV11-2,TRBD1,CASSSWTGVPSFTKNIQYF,TGTGCCAGCAGCTCCTGGACAGGGGTGCCATCGTTTACCAAAAACATTCAGTACTTC
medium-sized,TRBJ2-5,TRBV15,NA,CATSRVELRQGSQYF,TGTGCCACCAGCAGAGTCGAACTTCGCCAAGGGTCCCAGTACTTC
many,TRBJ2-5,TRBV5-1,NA,CASSFSPAKGETQYF,TGCGCCAGCAGCTTTAGCCCTGCGAAGGGGGAGACCCAGTACTTC
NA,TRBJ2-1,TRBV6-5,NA,CASSYSGANEQFF,TGTGCCAGCAGTTACTCCGGGGCCAATGAGCAGTTCTTC
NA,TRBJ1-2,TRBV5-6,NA,CASSLDGGYGYTF,TGTGCCAGCAGCTTGGATGGGGGCTATGGCTACACCTTC
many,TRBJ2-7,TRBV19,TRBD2,CASSSGGPYEQYF,TGTGCCAGTAGCTCGGGGGGACCCTACGAGCAGTACTTC
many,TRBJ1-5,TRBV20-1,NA,CSARGLDSWGQPQHF,TGCAGTGCTAGAGGACTGGACAGCTGGGGTCAGCCCCAGCATTTT
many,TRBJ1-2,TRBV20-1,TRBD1,CSARNRGYGYTF,TGCAGTGCTAGAAACAGGGGATATGGCTACACCTTC
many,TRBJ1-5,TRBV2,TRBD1,CASRIGQGHQPQHF,TGTGCCAGCAGGATTGGACAGGGGCATCAGCCCCAGCATTTT
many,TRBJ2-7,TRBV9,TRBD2,CASSPTDYKNGGYEQYF,TGTGCCAGCAGCCCAACGGACTACAAAAACGGGGGGTACGAGCAGTACTTC
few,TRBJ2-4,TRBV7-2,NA,CASSLDLPRSRHF,TGTGCCAGCAGCTTAGATCTGCCCCGATCACGACACTTC
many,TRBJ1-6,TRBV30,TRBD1,CAWDRDNSPLHF,TGTGCCTGGGACAGGGATAATTCACCCCTCCACTTT
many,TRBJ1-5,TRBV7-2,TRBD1,CASSSGQGRWPQHF,TGTGCCAGCAGCTCGGGACAGGGGAGGTGGCCCCAGCATTTT
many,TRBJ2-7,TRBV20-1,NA,CSALNAYEQYF,TGCAGTGCTCTAAACGCCTACGAGCAGTACTTC
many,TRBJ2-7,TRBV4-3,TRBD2,CASSPAGDSYEQYF,TGCGCCAGCAGCCCAGCGGGGGACTCCTACGAGCAGTACTTC
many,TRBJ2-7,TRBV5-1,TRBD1,CASSSPGAGGFYEQYF,TGCGCCAGCAGCTCGCCCGGGGCAGGGGGATTCTACGAGCAGTACTTC
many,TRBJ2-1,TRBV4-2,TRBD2,CASSQYASGGPLYNEQFF,TGTGCCAGCAGCCAATATGCTAGCGGGGGGCCTCTATACAATGAGCAGTTCTTC
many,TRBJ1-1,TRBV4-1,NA,CASSLQGVLNTEAFF,TGCGCCAGCAGCCTGCAGGGAGTACTGAACACTGAAGCTTTCTTT
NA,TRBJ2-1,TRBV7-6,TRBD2,CASGRSILAGANNEQFF,TGTGCCAGCGGCCGCTCGATACTAGCGGGGGCGAACAATGAGCAGTTCTTC
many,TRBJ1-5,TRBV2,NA,CASSEGQSNQPQHF,TGTGCCAGCAGCGAGGGACAAAGTAATCAGCCCCAGCATTTT
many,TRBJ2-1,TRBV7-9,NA,CASSSRGGLGVNEQFF,TGTGCCAGCAGCTCGAGGGGGGGCCTCGGAGTTAATGAGCAGTTCTTC
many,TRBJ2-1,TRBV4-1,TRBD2,CASRPPAGAYNEQFF,TGCGCCAGCAGACCCCCAGCGGGGGCCTACAATGAGCAGTTCTTC
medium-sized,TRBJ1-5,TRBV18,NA,CASSPSGRYSNQPQHF,TGTGCCAGCTCACCCTCCGGACGGTATAGCAATCAGCCCCAGCATTTT
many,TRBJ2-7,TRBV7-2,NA,CASSLAPNLLYEQYF,TGTGCCAGCAGCTTAGCGCCAAACTTGCTTTACGAGCAGTACTTC
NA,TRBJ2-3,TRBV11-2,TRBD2,CASSLGLAGGLDTQYF,TGTGCCAGCAGCTTAGGACTAGCGGGGGGGCTGGATACGCAGTATTTT
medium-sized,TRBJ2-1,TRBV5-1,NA,CASRSGPYNEQFF,TGCGCCAGCAGATCAGGGCCGTACAATGAGCAGTTCTTC
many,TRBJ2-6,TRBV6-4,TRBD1,CASSDSTGAGANVLTF,TGTGCCAGCAGTGACTCGACAGGGGCTGGGGCCAACGTCCTGACTTTC
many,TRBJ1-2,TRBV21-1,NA,CASSKGGGWVPDGYTF,TGTGCCAGCAGCAAAGGAGGAGGATGGGTTCCAGACGGCTACACCTTC
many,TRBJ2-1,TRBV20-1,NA,CSARDWWRDSYNEQFF,TGCAGTGCTAGAGATTGGTGGAGAGACTCCTACAATGAGCAGTTCTTC